Below, 5 T cell receptor beta chains from the same sample are listed, as sequenced in a study of shared clonotypes between healthy human individuals. Clones were read by immunoSEQ multiplex PCR, and TCRdb kept only the in-frame ones, dropping some. The repertoire holds millions of clones, with over 85% as singletons. CD45RO-negative, CCR7-positively selected cells formed the naive CD8 fraction, excluding terminally differentiated effector memory CD45RA+ cells. Sequenced input: naive CD8+ T cells sorted from blood. The source is a man between 18 and 35 years old in good health.

This clone is a singleton in its sample. The rearrangement links TRBV9 to TRBJ1-4, with D perhaps matching TRBD1 (6 bases). Germline V gives CDR1 SGDLS, CDR2 YYNGEE. V lost 0 bases, J lost 8 bases, and 17 bases lay in between. CDR3 size: 16 residues. CDR3 residues: CASSVGSRQGIEKLFF. The DNA for the CDR3 is TGTGCCAGCAGCGTAGGGTCTCGGCAGGGGATAGAAAAACTGTTTTTT.

The chain recombines TRBV10-3 with TRBJ2-1; 12 bases align to TRBD2. The CDR3 runs 16 residues. After removal of 2 bases from V and 2 bases from J, the junction contained 1 base not matched to a gene. The germline V gene encodes CDR1 ENHRY and CDR2 SYGVKD. The CDR3 here is CAISEGLAGPYNEQFF. CDR3 nucleotide sequence: TGTGCCATCAGTGAGGGACTAGCGGGGCCCTACAATGAGCAGTTCTTC.

The chain links TRBV29-1 to TRBJ2-2; 9 bases are a match to TRBD1. The CDR3 sequence is 15 residues long. CDR1 is SQVTM, CDR2 ANQGSEA, per germline. Trimming at V came to 3 bases and at J to 5 bases, leaving 7 bases not matched to a gene. This chain's CDR3 is CSVDEGTGKTGELFF. The CDR3 DNA follows: TGCAGCGTTGATGAGGGGACAGGGAAGACCGGGGAGCTGTTTTTT.

The genes are TRBV6-1 and TRBJ2-2; D gene ambiguous. V was trimmed by 2 bases and J by 0 bases, leaving 7 bases between them. Germline loops: CDR1 MNHNS, CDR2 SASEGT. The CDR3 contains 15 residues. The CDR3 nucleotides read TGTGCCAGCAGTGAACACATTGCGAACACCGGGGAGCTGTTTTTT. Encoded protein: CASSEHIANTGELFF.

The CDR3 bases are TGTGCCAGCAGCTGGCTAGCGGGAGCAGAGACCCAGTACTTC. It encodes CASSWLAGAETQYF. The chain couples TRBV7-9 to TRBJ2-5; 10 positions agree with TRBD2. The CDR3 runs to 14 residues. Germline CDR1 is SEHNR and CDR2 is FQNEAQ (reference sequence). The V and J ends lost 4 bases and 4 bases, in that order; junction bases with no gene match: 3.